This section outlines one TCR beta chain sequence together with its context. The specificity of this receptor is unknown. Base-call qualities are not available, and no considerably larger clone is one nucleotide away. This sample is drawn from a study of CD8 T cells in ankylosing spondylitis (dated by TCRdb to the late 2010s). In the study overall: The study set out to find disease-linked TCR variants by profiling T cell receptor beta repertoires in ankylosing spondylitis patients and healthy donors. The full study cohort was made up of about two dozen ankylosing spondylitis patients and 108 healthy donors. Peripheral blood samples were taken, and synovial fluid was additionally collected from ankylosing spondylitis patients. Findings and caveats that apply to the study as a whole: Some motif variants had previously been reported in the synovial fluid and blood of reactive arthritis patients, which suggests shared mechanisms of disease initiation. Blood from ankylosing spondylitis patients appeared to be characterized by a TCR beta motif made up of seven or eight highly homologous amino acid variants. The disease-linked clones had a CD8+ phenotype and were found at relatively low frequencies in peripheral blood. The disease-linked clones were reported to be significantly enriched in matched synovial fluid samples from ankylosing spondylitis patients.

As encoded in the germline V gene, CDR1 is MGHRA while CDR2 is YSYEKL. V and J are trimmed by 3 bases and 12 bases, and the gene matches miss 14 bases of the junction. Taken from cysteine to phenylalanine, the CDR3 has 16 residues. Only the CDR3 part of the read is kept: 48 bases, read in frame from the first base. The run used an Illumina HiSeq 2500. Quantitative 5'-RACE with molecular barcodes was the method used to prepare the TCR beta libraries. The authors processed their data as follows. To identify disease-linked TCR variants, a new computational method was used, one built on a probabilistic model of VDJ rearrangement. The public sequencing data were trimmed at Q25 with fastp and processed into clonotypes with MiXCR by TCRdb, which kept only in-frame beta chains. Rows with one shared CDR3 protein collapse into an entry with the most common genes and DNA. What appears here as the V and J calls and clone size reflects TCRdb's work, not the paper's. Present in this sample are about 340,000 distinct CDR3 sequences, 20% of which were seen just once. The ten largest clones add up to around 12% of the sample.

The receptor was derived from a male donor with ankylosing spondylitis or in good health (not recorded which). Recombination linked TRBV4-1 to TRBJ1-6, with 7 bases matching TRBD1. The specimen sequenced was blood, either unsorted or a sorted T cell fraction (not recorded which). The CDR3 in this case is CASSQTDREGGVPLHF. The nucleotides are TGCGCCAGCAGCCAGACCGACAGGGAAGGGGGAGTACCCCTCCACTTT.